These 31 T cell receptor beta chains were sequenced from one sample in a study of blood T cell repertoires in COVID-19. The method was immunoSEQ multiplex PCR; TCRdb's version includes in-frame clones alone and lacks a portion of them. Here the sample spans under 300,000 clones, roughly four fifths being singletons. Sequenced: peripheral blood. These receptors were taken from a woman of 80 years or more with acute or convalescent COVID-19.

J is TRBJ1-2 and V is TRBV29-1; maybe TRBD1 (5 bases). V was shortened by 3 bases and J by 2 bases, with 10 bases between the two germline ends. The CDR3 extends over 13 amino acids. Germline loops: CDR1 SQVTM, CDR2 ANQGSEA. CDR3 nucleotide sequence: TGCAGCGTTGATGGGGCCACAAACTATGGCTACACCTTC. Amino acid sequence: CSVDGATNYGYTF. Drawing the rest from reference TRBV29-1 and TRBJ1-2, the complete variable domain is SAVISQKPSRDICQRGTSLTIQCQVDSQVTMMFWYRQQPGQSLTLIATANQGSEATYESGFVIDKFPISRPNLTFSTLTVSNMSPEDSSIYLCSVDGATNYGYTFGSGTRLTVV.

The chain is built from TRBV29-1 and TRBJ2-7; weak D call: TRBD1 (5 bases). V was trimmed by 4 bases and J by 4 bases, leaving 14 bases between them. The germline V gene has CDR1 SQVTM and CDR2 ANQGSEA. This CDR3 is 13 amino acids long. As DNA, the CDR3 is TGCAGCGTTGCCCAGGGAATGGGTTACGAGCAGTACTTC. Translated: CSVAQGMGYEQYF.

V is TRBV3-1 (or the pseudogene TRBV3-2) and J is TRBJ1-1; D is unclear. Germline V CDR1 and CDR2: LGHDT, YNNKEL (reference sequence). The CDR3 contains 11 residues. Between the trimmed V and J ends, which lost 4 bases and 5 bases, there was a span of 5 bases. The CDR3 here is CASSRSTEAFF. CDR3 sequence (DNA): TGTGCCAGCAGCCGGAGTACTGAAGCTTTCTTT.

Here the CDR3 reads CAISVGTGEIQYF. The CDR3 DNA reads as TGTGCCATCAGTGTAGGGACAGGGGAAATTCAGTACTTC. This chain joins TRBV10-3 and TRBJ2-4; TRBD1 agrees at 10 bases. The CDR3 contains 13 residues. After removal of 4 bases from V and 10 bases from J, the junction contained 4 bases not matched to a gene. Looked up from germline, CDR1 is ENHRY and CDR2 is SYGVKD.

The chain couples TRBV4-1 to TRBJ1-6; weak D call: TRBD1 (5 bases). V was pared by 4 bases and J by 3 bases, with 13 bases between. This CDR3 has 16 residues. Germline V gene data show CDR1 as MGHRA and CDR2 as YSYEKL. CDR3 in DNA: TGCGCCAGCAGCCCAACCCTACAGGACTATAATTCACCCCTCCACTTT. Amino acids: CASSPTLQDYNSPLHF.

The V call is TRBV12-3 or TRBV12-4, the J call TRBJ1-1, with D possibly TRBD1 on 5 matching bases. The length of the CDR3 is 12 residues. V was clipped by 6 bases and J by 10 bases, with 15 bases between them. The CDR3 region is CASRGPGEGAFF. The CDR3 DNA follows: TGTGCCAGCAGGGGACCGGGGGAGGGAGCTTTCTTT.

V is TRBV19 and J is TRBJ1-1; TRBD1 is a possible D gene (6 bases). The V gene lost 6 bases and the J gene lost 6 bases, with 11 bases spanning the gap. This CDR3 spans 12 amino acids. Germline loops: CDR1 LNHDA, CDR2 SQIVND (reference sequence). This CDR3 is CASSADSAEAFF. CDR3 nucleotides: TGTGCCAGTAGCGCGGACAGCGCTGAAGCTTTCTTT.

The CDR3 reads CASSRGLAGYEQYF. The CDR3 region has the DNA TGCGCCAGCAGCCGCGGACTAGCGGGGTACGAGCAGTACTTC. The chain has TRBV4-1 and TRBJ2-7; TRBD2 agrees at 12 bases. CDR1 MGHRA and CDR2 YSYEKL come from the germline V gene. The CDR3 extends over 14 amino acids. The V gene end was trimmed by 4 bases and the J gene end by 4 bases; junction bases not matched to a gene: 2.

CDR3 sequence (DNA): TGTGCCAGCAGCTTCCACAGGTACGAGCAGTACTTC. It translates to CASSFHRYEQYF. V gene TRBV11-2 combines with J gene TRBJ2-7; D may be TRBD1 (5 bases). V dropped 3 bases and J dropped 4 bases, with 7 bases sitting between them. Germline CDR1 and CDR2: SGHAT and FQNNGV. The length of the CDR3 is 12 residues. The full variable domain, in which reference TRBV11-2 and TRBJ2-7 provide the parts outside the CDR3, is EAGVAQSPRYKIIEKRQSVAFWCNPISGHATLYWYQQILGQGPKLLIQFQNNGVVDDSQLPKDRFSAERLKGVDSTLKIQPAKLEDSAVYLCASSFHRYEQYFGPGTRLTVT.

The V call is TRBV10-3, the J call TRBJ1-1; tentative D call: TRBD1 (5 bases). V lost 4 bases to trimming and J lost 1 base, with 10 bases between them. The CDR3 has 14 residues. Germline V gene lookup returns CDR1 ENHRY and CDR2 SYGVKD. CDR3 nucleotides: TGTGCCATCAGTGGGGGACTTCGGAACACTGAAGCTTTCTTT. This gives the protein CAISGGLRNTEAFF.

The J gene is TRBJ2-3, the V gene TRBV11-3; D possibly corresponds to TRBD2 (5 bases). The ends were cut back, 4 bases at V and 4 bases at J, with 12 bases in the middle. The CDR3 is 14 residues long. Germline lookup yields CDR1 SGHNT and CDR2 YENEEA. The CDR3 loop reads CASSSLEGPDTQYF. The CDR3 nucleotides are TGTGCCAGCAGCTCGTTAGAGGGCCCAGATACGCAGTATTTT.

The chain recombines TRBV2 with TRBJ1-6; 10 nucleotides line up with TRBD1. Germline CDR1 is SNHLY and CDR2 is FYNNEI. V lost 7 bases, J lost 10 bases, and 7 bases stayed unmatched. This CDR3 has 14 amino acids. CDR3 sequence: CASTRDRGRSPLHF. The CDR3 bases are TGTGCCAGCACCCGGGACAGGGGCAGGTCACCCCTCCACTTT.

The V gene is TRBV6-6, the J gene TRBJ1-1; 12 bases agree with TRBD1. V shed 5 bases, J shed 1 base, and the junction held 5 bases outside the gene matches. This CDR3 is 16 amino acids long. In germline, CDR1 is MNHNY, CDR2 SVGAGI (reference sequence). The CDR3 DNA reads TGTGCCAGCAGTCAGGGGACAGGGGGCAAGAACACTGAAGCTTTCTTT. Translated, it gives CASSQGTGGKNTEAFF.

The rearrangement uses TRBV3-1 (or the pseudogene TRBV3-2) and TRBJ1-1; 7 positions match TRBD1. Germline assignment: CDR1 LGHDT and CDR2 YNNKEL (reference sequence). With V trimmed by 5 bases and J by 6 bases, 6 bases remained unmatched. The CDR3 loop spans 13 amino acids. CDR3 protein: CASSFRTGAEAFF. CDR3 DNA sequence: TGTGCCAGCAGCTTTCGGACAGGAGCTGAAGCTTTCTTT.

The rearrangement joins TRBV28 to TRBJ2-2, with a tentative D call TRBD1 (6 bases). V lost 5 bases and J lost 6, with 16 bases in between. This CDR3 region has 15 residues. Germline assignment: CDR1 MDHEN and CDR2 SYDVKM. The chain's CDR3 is CASSPPLQGPGELFF. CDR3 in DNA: TGTGCCAGCAGTCCGCCTCTACAGGGTCCCGGGGAGCTGTTTTTT.

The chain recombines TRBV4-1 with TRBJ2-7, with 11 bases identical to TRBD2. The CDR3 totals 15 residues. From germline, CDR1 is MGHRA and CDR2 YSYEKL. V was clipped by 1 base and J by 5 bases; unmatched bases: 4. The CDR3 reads CASSQVPGLADEQYF. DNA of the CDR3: TGCGCCAGCAGCCAAGTCCCGGGACTAGCGGACGAGCAGTACTTC.

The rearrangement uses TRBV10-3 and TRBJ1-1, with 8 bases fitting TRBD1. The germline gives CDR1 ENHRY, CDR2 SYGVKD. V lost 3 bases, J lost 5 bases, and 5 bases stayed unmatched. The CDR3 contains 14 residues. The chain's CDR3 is CAISDSHRGTEAFF. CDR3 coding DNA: TGTGCCATCAGTGATTCTCACAGGGGGACTGAAGCTTTCTTT.

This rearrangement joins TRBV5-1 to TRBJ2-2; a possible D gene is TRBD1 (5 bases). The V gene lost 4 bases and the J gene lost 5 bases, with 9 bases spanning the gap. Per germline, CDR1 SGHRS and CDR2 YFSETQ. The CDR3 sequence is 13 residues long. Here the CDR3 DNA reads TGCGCCAGCAGCGTGGACATGACCGGGGAGCTGTTTTTT. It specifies CASSVDMTGELFF. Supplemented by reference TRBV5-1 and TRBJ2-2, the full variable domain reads KAGVTQTPRYLIKTRGQQVTLSCSPISGHRSVSWYQQTPGQGLQFLFEYFSETQRNKGNFPGRFSGRQFSNSRSEMNVSTLELGDSALYLCASSVDMTGELFFGEGSRLTVL.

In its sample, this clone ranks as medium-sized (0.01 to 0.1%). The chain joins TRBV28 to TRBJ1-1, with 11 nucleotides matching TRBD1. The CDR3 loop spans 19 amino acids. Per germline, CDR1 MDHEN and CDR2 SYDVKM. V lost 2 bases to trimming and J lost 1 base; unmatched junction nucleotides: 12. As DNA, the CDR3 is TGTGCCAGCAGTTTAGAATGGGCTGGACAGGGGGCGCCGAACACTGAAGCTTTCTTT. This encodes CASSLEWAGQGAPNTEAFF. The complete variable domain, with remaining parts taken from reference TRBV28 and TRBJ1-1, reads DVKVTQSSRYLVKRTGEKVFLECVQDMDHENMFWYRQDPGLGLRLIYFSYDVKMKEKGDIPEGYSVSREKKERFSLILESASTNQTSMYLCASSLEWAGQGAPNTEAFFGQGTRLTVV.

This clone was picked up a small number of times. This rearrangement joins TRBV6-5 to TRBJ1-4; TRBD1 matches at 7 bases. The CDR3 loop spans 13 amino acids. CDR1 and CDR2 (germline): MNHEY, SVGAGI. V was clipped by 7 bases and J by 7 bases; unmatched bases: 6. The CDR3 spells CASTTTGIEKLFF. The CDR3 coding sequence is TGTGCCAGCACAACGACAGGGATTGAAAAACTGTTTTTT.

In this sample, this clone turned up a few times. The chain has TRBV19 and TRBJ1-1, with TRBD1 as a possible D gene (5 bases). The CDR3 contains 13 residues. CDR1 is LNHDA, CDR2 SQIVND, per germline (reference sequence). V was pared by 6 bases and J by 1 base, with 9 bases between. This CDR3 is CASRVTGNTEAFF. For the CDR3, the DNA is TGTGCCAGTAGGGTAACAGGGAACACTGAAGCTTTCTTT.

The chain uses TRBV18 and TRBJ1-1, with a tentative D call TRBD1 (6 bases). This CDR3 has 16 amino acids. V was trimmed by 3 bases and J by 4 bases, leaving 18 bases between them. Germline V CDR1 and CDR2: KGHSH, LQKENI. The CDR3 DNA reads TGTGCCAGCTCACCGACGGGGCCAGGGGAGAGCACTGAAGCTTTCTTT. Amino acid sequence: CASSPTGPGESTEAFF.

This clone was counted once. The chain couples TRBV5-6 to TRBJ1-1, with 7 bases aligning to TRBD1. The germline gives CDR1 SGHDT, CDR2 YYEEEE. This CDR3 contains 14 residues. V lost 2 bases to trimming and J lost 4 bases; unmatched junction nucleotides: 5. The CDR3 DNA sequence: TGTGCCAGCAGCTTAAGGGGGCGGGTCACTGAAGCTTTCTTT. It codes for CASSLRGRVTEAFF. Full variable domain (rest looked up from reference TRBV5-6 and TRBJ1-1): DAGVTQSPTHLIKTRGQQVTLRCSPKSGHDTVSWYQQALGQGPQFIFQYYEEEERQRGNFPDRFSGHQFPNYSSELNVNALLLGDSALYLCASSLRGRVTEAFFGQGTRLTVV.

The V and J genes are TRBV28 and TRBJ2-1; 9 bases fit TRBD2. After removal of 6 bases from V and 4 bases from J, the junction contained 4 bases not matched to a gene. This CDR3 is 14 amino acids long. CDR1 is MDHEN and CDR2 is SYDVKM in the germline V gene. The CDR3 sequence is CASRLAGSYNEQFF. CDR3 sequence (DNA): TGTGCCAGCAGGCTAGCGGGGAGTTACAATGAGCAGTTCTTC. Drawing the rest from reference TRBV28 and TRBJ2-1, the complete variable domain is DVKVTQSSRYLVKRTGEKVFLECVQDMDHENMFWYRQDPGLGLRLIYFSYDVKMKEKGDIPEGYSVSREKKERFSLILESASTNQTSMYLCASRLAGSYNEQFFGPGTRLTVL.

For the CDR3, the DNA is TGTGCCAGCAGCGTAGGCCTAGAGCAGTTCTTC. It yields the protein CASSVGLEQFF. This rearrangement joins TRBV9 to TRBJ2-1, with unresolved D. The V gene's germline CDR1 is SGDLS and CDR2 YYNGEE. The CDR3 is 11 amino acids. Trimming stripped 0 bases from V and 10 bases from J, with 5 bases between. Looking up the rest from reference TRBV9 and TRBJ2-1 gives the full variable domain: DSGVTQTPKHLITATGQRVTLRCSPRSGDLSVYWYQQSLDQGLQFLIQYYNGEERAKGNILERFSAQQFPDLHSELNLSSLELGDSALYFCASSVGLEQFFGPGTRLTVL.

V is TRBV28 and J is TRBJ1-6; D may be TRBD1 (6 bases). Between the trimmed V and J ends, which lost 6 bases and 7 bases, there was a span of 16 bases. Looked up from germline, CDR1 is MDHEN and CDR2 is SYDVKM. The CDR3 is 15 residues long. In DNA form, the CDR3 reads TGTGCCAGCAGCAGAACAGGGTTGGGGAATTCACCCCTCCACTTT. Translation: CASSRTGLGNSPLHF.

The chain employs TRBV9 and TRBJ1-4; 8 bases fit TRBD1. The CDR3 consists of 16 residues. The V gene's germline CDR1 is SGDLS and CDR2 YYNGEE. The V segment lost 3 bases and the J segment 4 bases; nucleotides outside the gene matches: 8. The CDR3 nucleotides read TGTGCCAGCAGCGACGGACAGGGTCGGGGTAATGAAAAACTGTTTTTT. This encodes CASSDGQGRGNEKLFF.

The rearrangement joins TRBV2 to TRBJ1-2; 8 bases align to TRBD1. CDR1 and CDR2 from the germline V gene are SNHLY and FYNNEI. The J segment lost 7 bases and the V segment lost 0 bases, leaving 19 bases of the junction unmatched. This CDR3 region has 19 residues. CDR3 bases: TGTGCCAGCAGTGAAGCGAGGGGACAGGTTTCGCAAAAGGGGGCTGGCTACACCTTC. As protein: CASSEARGQVSQKGAGYTF.

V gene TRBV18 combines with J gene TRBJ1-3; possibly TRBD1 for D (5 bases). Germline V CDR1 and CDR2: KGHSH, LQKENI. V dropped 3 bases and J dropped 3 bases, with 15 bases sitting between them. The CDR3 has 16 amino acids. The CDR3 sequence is CASSPPSGGLGNTIYF. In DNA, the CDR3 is TGTGCCAGCTCACCGCCATCCGGGGGTCTTGGAAACACCATATATTTT.

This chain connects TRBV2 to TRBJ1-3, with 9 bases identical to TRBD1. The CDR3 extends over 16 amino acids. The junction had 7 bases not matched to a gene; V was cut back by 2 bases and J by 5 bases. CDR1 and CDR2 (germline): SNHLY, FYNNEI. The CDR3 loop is CASSETRQGGRNTIYF. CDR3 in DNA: TGTGCCAGCAGTGAAACCCGACAGGGGGGTCGAAACACCATATATTTT.

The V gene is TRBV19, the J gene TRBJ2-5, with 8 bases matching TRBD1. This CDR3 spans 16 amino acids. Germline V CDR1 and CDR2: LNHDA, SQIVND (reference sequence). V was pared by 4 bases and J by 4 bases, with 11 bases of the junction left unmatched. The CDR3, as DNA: TGTGCCAGTAGTACTCGGACAGGGTGGGGACGAGAGACCCAGTACTTC. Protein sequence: CASSTRTGWGRETQYF.